This T cell receptor (beta chain) was obtained from a study of shared clonotypes between healthy human individuals. Sequenced by immunoSEQ multiplex PCR; TCRdb stores in-frame clones only, minus some. This table has about 2.4 million clones, approximately 93% appearing once. This CDR3 has 15 residues. CDR1 is MNHEY, CDR2 SMNVEV, per germline (reference sequence). Unmatched junction bases numbered 3, after V lost 2 bases and J lost 2 bases. The chain links TRBV27 to TRBJ1-5; 7 nucleotides agree with TRBD1. The sample was naive CD4+ T cells from PBMCs. The subset denotes: CD45RA+ positively selected. This sequence originates from a man between 18 and 35 years old in good health. Some clones in this sample may be carry-over from other donors' samples. The CDR3: CASSLQGVGNQPQHF. The CDR3 DNA sequence: TGTGCCAGCAGTTTACAGGGGGTAGGCAATCAGCCCCAGCATTTT.